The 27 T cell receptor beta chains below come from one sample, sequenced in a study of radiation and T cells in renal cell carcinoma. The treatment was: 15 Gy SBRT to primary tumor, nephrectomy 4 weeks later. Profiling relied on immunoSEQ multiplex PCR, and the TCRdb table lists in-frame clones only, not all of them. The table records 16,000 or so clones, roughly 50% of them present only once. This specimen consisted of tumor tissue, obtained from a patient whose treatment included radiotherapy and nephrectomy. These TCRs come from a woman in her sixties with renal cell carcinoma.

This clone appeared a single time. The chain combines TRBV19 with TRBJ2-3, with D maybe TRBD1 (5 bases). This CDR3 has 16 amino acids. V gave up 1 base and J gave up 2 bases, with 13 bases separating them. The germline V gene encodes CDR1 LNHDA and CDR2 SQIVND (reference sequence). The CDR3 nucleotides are TGTGCCAGTAGTATAGGGGGCAGACAGCCCACAGATACGCAGTATTTT. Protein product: CASSIGGRQPTDTQYF. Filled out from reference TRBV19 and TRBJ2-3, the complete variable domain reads DGGITQSPKYLFRKEGQNVTLSCEQNLNHDAMYWYRQDPGQGLRLIYYSQIVNDFQKGDIAEGYSVSREKKESFPLTVTSAQKNPTAFYLCASSIGGRQPTDTQYFGPGTRLTVL.

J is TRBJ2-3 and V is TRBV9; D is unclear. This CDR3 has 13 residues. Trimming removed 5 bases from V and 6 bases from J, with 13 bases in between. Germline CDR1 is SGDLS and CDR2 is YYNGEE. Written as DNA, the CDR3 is TGTGCCAGCAGTGAAGTTCAGAGGGATACGCAGTATTTT. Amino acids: CASSEVQRDTQYF.

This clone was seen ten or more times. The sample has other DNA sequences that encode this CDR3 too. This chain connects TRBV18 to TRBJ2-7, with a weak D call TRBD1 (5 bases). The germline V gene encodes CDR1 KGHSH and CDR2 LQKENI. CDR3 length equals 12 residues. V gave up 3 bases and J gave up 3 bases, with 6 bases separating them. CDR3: CASSPDSYEQYF. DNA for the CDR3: TGTGCCAGCTCACCCGACAGCTACGAGCAGTACTTC. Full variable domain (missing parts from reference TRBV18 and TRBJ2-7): NAGVMQNPRHLVRRRGQEARLRCSPMKGHSHVYWYRQLPEEGLKFMVYLQKENIIDESGMPKERFSAEFPKEGPSILRIQQVVRGDSAAYFCASSPDSYEQYFGPGTRLTVT.

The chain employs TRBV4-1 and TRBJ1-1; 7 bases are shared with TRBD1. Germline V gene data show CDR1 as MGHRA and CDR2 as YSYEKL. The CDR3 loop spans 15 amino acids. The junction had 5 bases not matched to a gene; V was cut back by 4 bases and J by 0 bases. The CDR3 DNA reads TGCGCCAGCAGCCGGGCCGGGACAGTGAACACTGAAGCTTTCTTT. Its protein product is CASSRAGTVNTEAFF.

CDR3 sequence reads: CASSYSGSEQYF. DNA for the CDR3: TGTGCCAGCAGTTACTCCGGATCCGAGCAGTACTTC. This chain links TRBV6-5 with TRBJ2-7; D unclear. CDR1 is MNHEY, CDR2 SVGAGI, per germline. V was cut by 0 bases and J by 6 bases, with 6 bases left in between. The CDR3 extends over 12 amino acids.

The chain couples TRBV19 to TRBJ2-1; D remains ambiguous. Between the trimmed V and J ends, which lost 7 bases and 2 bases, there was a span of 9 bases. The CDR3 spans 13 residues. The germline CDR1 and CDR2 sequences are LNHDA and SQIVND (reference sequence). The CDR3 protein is CASTFGAYNEQFF. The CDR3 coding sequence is TGTGCCAGTACGTTTGGAGCCTACAATGAGCAGTTCTTC.

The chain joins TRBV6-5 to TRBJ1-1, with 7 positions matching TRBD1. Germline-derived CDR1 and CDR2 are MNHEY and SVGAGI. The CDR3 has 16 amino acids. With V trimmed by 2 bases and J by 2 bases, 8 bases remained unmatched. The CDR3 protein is CASSYTTGEPNTEAFF. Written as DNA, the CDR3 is TGTGCCAGCAGTTACACCACAGGGGAGCCCAACACTGAAGCTTTCTTT.

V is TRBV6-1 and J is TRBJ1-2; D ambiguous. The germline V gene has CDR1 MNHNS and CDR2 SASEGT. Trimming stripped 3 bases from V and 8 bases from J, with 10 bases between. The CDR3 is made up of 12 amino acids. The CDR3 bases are TGTGCCAGCAGTGAGAGGATCCCAGGCTACACCTTC. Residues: CASSERIPGYTF.

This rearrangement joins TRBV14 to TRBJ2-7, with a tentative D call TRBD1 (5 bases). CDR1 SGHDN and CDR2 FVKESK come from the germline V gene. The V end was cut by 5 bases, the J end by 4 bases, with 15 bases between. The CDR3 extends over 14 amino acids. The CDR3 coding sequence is TGTGCCAGCAGCAGGGGTGTTGGTATGTACGAGCAGTACTTC. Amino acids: CASSRGVGMYEQYF.

The CDR3 sequence: CASSPYLARDEQFF. Written as DNA, the CDR3 is TGTGCCAGCAGCCCGTATCTAGCTCGGGATGAGCAGTTCTTC. The chain has TRBV11-2 and TRBJ2-1; TRBD2 might be the D (5 bases). V gave up 5 bases and J gave up 8 bases, with 16 bases separating them. The CDR3 is 14 amino acids. Germline V lookup: CDR1 SGHAT, CDR2 FQNNGV.

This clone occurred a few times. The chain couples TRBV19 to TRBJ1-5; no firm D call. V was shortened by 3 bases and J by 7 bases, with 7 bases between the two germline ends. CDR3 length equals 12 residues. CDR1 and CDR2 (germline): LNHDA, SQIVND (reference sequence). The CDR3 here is CASSIGVQPQHF. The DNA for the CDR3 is TGTGCCAGTAGTATCGGGGTACAGCCCCAGCATTTT.

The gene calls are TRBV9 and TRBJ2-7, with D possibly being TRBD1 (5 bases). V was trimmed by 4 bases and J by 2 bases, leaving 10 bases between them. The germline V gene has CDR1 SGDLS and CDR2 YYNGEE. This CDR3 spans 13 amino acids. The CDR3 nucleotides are TGTGCCAGCAGCTCAGGGATGACCTACGAGCAGTACTTC. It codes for CASSSGMTYEQYF.

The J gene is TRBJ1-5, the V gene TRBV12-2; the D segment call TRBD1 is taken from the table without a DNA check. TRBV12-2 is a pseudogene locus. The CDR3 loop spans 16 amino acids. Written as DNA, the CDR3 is TGTGCAAGTCGCCGATCCGGACAGAAGATTAATCAGCCCCAGCATTTT. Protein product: CASRRSGQKINQPQHF.

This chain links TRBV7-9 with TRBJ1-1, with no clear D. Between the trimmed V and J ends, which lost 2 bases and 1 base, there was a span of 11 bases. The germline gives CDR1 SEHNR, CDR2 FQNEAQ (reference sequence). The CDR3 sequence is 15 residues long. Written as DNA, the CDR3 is TGTGCCAGCAGCTTATCACAGATGGGGAACACTGAAGCTTTCTTT. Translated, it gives CASSLSQMGNTEAFF. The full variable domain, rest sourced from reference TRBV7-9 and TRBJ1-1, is DTGVSQNPRHKITKRGQNVTFRCDPISEHNRLYWYRQTLGQGPEFLTYFQNEAQLEKSRLLSDRFSAERPKGSFSTLEIQRTEQGDSAMYLCASSLSQMGNTEAFFGQGTRLTVV.

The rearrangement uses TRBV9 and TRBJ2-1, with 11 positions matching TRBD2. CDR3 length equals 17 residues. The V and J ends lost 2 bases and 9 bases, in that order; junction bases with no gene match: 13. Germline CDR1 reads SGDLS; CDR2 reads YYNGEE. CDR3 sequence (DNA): TGTGCCAGCAGCGTCGGGACTAGCGGACCAAAACAGAGTGAGCAGTTCTTC. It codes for CASSVGTSGPKQSEQFF.

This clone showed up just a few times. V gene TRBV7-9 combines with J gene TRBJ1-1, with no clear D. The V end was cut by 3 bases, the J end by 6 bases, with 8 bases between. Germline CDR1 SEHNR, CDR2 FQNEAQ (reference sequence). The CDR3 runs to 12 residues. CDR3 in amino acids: CASSLRWAEAFF. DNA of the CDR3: TGTGCCAGCAGCTTGCGGTGGGCTGAAGCTTTCTTT.

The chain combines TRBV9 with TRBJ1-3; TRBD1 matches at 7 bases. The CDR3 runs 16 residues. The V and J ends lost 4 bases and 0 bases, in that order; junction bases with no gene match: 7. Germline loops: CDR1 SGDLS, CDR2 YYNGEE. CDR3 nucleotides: TGTGCCAGCAGCCCCTCGGGACAGAGCTCTGGAAACACCATATATTTT. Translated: CASSPSGQSSGNTIYF.

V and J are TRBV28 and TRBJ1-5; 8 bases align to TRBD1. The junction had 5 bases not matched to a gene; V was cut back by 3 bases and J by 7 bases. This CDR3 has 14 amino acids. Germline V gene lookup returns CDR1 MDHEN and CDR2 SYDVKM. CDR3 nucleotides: TGTGCCAGCAGTTTCGGACAGGGAAAACAGCCCCAGCATTTT. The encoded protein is CASSFGQGKQPQHF.

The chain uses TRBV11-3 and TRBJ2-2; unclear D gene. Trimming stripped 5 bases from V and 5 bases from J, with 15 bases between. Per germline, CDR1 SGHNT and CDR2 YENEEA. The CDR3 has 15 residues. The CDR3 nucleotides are TGTGCCAGCAGCCGAACCGGAGTAGGAACCGGGGAGCTGTTTTTT. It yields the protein CASSRTGVGTGELFF.

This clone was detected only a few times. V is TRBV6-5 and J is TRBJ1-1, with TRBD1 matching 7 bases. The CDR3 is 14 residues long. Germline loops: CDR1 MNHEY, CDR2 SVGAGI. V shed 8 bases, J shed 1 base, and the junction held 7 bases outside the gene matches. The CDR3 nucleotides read TGTGCCAGCTCGCACAGGGGCCCGAACACTGAAGCTTTCTTT. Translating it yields CASSHRGPNTEAFF.

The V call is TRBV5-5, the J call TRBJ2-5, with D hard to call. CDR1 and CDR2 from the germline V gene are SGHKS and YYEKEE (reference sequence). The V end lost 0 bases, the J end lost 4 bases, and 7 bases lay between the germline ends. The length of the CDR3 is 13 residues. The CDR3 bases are TGTGCCAGCAGCTTGGCCGTAGGAGAGACCCAGTACTTC. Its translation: CASSLAVGETQYF.

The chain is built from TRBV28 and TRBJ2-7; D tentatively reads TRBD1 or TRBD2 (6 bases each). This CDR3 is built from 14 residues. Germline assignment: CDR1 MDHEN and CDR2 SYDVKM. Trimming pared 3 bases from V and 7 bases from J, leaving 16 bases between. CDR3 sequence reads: CASSLWSEGGEQYF. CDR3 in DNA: TGTGCCAGCAGTTTGTGGTCGGAAGGGGGGGAGCAGTACTTC.

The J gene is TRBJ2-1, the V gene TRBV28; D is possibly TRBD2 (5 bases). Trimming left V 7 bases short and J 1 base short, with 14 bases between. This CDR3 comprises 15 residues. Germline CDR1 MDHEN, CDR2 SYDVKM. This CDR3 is CASNPGWQSYNEQFF. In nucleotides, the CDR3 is TGTGCCAGCAATCCGGGATGGCAGTCCTACAATGAGCAGTTCTTC.

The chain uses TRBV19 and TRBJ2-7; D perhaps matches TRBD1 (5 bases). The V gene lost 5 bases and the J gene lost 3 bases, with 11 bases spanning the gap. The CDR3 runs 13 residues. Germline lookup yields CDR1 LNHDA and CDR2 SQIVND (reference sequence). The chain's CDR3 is CASSAQGYYEQYF. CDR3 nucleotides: TGTGCCAGTAGTGCCCAGGGATACTACGAGCAGTACTTC. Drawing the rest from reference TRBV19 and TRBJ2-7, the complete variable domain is DGGITQSPKYLFRKEGQNVTLSCEQNLNHDAMYWYRQDPGQGLRLIYYSQIVNDFQKGDIAEGYSVSREKKESFPLTVTSAQKNPTAFYLCASSAQGYYEQYFGPGTRLTVT.

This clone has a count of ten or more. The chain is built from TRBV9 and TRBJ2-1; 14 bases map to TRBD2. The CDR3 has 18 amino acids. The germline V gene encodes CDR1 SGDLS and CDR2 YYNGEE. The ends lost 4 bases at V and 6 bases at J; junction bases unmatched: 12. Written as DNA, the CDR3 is TGTGCCAGCAGCCCCAGACTAGCGGGAGGGGGCTTAGCCAATGAGCAGTTCTTC. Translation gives CASSPRLAGGGLANEQFF. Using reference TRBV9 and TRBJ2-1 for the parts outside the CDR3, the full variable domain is DSGVTQTPKHLITATGQRVTLRCSPRSGDLSVYWYQQSLDQGLQFLIQYYNGEERAKGNILERFSAQQFPDLHSELNLSSLELGDSALYFCASSPRLAGGGLANEQFFGPGTRLTVL.

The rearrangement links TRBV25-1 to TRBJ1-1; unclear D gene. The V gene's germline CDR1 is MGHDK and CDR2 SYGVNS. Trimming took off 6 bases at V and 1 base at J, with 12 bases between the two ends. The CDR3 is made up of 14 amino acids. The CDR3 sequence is CASSLRTPNTEAFF. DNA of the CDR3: TGTGCCAGCAGCCTCCGGACGCCGAACACTGAAGCTTTCTTT.

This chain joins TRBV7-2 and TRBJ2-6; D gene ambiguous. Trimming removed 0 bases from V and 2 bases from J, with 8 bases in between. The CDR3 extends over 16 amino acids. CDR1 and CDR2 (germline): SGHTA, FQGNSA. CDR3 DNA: TGTGCCAGCAGCTTAGCTGGTGTCACTGGGGCCAACGTCCTGACTTTC. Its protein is CASSLAGVTGANVLTF.